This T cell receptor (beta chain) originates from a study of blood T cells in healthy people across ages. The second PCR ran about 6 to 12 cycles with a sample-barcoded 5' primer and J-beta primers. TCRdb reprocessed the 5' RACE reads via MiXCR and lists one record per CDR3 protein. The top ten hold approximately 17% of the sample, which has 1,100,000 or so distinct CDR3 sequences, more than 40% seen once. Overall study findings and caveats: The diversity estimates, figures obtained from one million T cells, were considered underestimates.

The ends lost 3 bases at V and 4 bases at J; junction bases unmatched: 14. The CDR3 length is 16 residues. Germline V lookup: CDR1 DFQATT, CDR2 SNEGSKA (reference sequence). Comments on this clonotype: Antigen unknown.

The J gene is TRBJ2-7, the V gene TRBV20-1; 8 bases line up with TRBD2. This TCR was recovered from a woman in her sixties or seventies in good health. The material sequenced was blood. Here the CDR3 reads CSARPLFAGGVYEQYF. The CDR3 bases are TGCAGTGCTAGGCCCCTCTTTGCGGGAGGAGTATACGAGCAGTACTTC.